The 13 T cell receptor beta chains listed next were all sequenced from one sample in a study of T cells in Graves' hyperthyroidism and ophthalmopathy. TCR beta CDR3 sequences were amplified from RNA transcripts. HTBI primers were employed in a first-round RT-PCR of the TCR CDR3. One entry per CDR3 protein, called by TCRdb with MiXCR from the multiplex PCR reads. The table lists 480,000 or so distinct CDR3 sequences, 40% to 55% of them singletons, with about two fifths in the top ten. The material sequenced was peripheral blood or thyroid tissue (not recorded which). The receptors come from an adult woman with Graves' disease, either hyperthyroidism or ophthalmopathy (not recorded which).

V gene TRBV7-9 combines with J gene TRBJ2-7; TRBD1 aligns across 9 bases. Germline V CDR1 and CDR2: SEHNR, FQNEAQ (reference sequence). J was trimmed by 6 bases and V by 5 bases; bases with no gene match: 8. The CDR3 extends over 14 amino acids. CDR3 in DNA: TGTGCCAGCAGCCACCGGGACAGGGTAGGCGAGCAGTACTTC. It yields the protein CASSHRDRVGEQYF.

Only a few counts were recorded for this clonotype. The chain uses TRBV10-3 and TRBJ2-7, with 9 bases that match TRBD1. V was clipped by 5 bases and J by 1 base; unmatched bases: 3. There are 14 residues in the CDR3. CDR1 and CDR2 from the germline V gene are ENHRY and SYGVKD. CDR3 nucleotide sequence: TGTGCCATCAGTCCCGGGACAGGGTCCTACGAGCAGTACTTC. This translates into CAISPGTGSYEQYF.

V gene TRBV25-1 combines with J gene TRBJ2-7, with a tentative D call TRBD2 (6 bases). This CDR3 spans 13 amino acids. V shed 5 bases and J shed 6 bases, with 14 bases lying between them. The germline CDR1 and CDR2 sequences are MGHDK and SYGVNS. The CDR3 DNA is TGTGCCAGCAGTCGAGGGTGGGGGGTCGAGCAGTACTTC. Amino acids: CASSRGWGVEQYF.

The chain employs TRBV11-2 and TRBJ1-1; D is ambiguous. V dropped 1 base and J dropped 12 bases, with 15 bases sitting between them. The CDR3 length is 13 residues. CDR1 SGHAT and CDR2 FQNNGV come from the germline V gene. In DNA form, the CDR3 reads TGTGCCAGCAGCTTAGGAATTGGGGATGTTTCTTTCTTT. It codes for CASSLGIGDVSFF.

The V gene is TRBV2, the J gene TRBJ1-6; D gene ambiguous. The CDR3 covers 13 residues. The V end lost 5 bases, the J end lost 17 bases, and 19 bases lay between the germline ends. The V gene's germline CDR1 is SNHLY and CDR2 FYNNEI. Here the CDR3 DNA reads TGTGCCAGCAGTATAGAGGGCCAGGTAGCGTTCCACTTT. Translated, it gives CASSIEGQVAFHF.

The chain recombines TRBV10-3 with TRBJ2-7, with 7 bases aligning to TRBD1. V was pared by 5 bases and J by 2 bases, with 3 bases of the junction left unmatched. The CDR3 runs 13 residues. Per the germline V gene, CDR1 is ENHRY and CDR2 is SYGVKD. CDR3 loop: CAISWDRPYEQYF. CDR3 DNA: TGTGCCATCAGTTGGGACAGACCCTACGAGCAGTACTTC.

This sequence joins TRBV11-2 and TRBJ1-5; D perhaps matches TRBD1 (5 bases). Germline lookup yields CDR1 SGHAT and CDR2 FQNNGV. The length of the CDR3 is 17 residues. Trimming pared 3 bases from V and 8 bases from J, leaving 23 bases between. The CDR3 DNA is TGTGCCAGCAGCTTGTCGGAGGGTAGGGGCTCAACTAAGCCCCAGCATTTT. It translates to CASSLSEGRGSTKPQHF.

This clonotype was seen more than once but under ten times. The rearrangement links TRBV7-6 to TRBJ2-5, with TRBD2 matching over 9 bases. The CDR3 length is 15 residues. CDR1 is SGHVS and CDR2 is FNYEAQ in the germline V gene. Written as DNA, the CDR3 is TGTGCGACGAAAAGGGCGGGAGGGGAAGGAGAGACCCAGTACTTC. This codes for CATKRAGGEGETQYF.

J is TRBJ2-2 and V is TRBV30, with TRBD1 identical over 10 bases. The CDR3 is 15 residues long. V was pared by 3 bases and J by 6 bases, with 7 bases of the junction left unmatched. Germline V CDR1 and CDR2: GTSNPN, SVGIG (reference sequence). The CDR3 sequence: CAWRRDRGYPGELFF. CDR3 DNA sequence: TGTGCCTGGAGGAGGGACAGGGGATACCCCGGGGAGCTGTTTTTT. Using reference TRBV30 and TRBJ2-2 for the parts outside the CDR3, the full variable domain is SQTIHQWPATLVQPVGSPLSLECTVEGTSNPNLYWYRQAAGRGLQLLFYSVGIGQISSEVPQNLSASRPQDRQFILSSKKLLLSDSGFYLCAWRRDRGYPGELFFGEGSRLTVL.

This clonotype was observed a few times. The chain carries TRBV27 and TRBJ2-6; 7 bases are a match to TRBD2. This CDR3 spans 17 amino acids. The germline V gene encodes CDR1 MNHEY and CDR2 SMNVEV (reference sequence). J was trimmed by 0 bases and V by 1 base; bases with no gene match: 3. The CDR3 nucleotides read TGTGCCAGCAGTTTATTCGGGGGGTCCTCTGGGGCCAACGTCCTGACTTTC. This codes for CASSLFGGSSGANVLTF.

The rearrangement joins TRBV10-3 to TRBJ2-6; D gene unclear. The V end was cut by 4 bases, the J end by 4 bases, with 5 bases between. The CDR3 is 13 residues long. Germline-derived CDR1 and CDR2 are ENHRY and SYGVKD. CDR3 protein: CAISVGGANVLTF. The CDR3 bases are TGTGCCATCAGTGTTGGGGGGGCCAACGTCCTGACTTTC.

This clonotype was picked up many times. The rearrangement links TRBV2 to TRBJ2-5; the D is unclear. V was trimmed by 0 bases and J by 5 bases, leaving 4 bases between them. This CDR3 has 12 residues. Germline V CDR1 and CDR2: SNHLY, FYNNEI. DNA for the CDR3: TGTGCCAGCAGTGAAGCATTTGAGACCCAGTACTTC. Residues: CASSEAFETQYF.

This clonotype was counted between two and nine times. One end of the junction is discordant with germline, which a read error may explain. This sequence joins TRBV20-1 and TRBJ1-1; D uncertain. The V gene's germline CDR1 is DFQATT and CDR2 SNEGSKA (reference sequence). The CDR3 is 11 amino acids. CDR3 amino acids: CSALRGSEAFF. The CDR3 DNA sequence: TGCAGTGCTCTCCGGGGAAGTGAAGCCTTCTTT.